These 8 T cell receptor beta chains were sequenced from one sample in a study of T cell responses to AZD1222 COVID-19 vaccine. Clones were read by immunoSEQ multiplex PCR, and TCRdb kept only the in-frame ones, dropping some. The sample has roughly 120,000 clones; roughly 84% are singletons. Sequenced material: peripheral blood, taken on day 0 of AZD1222 vaccination. Receptors originate from an adult in good health.

The V and J genes are TRBV7-2 and TRBJ1-5; perhaps TRBD1 as D (6 bases). Trimming stripped 1 base from V and 7 bases from J, with 8 bases between. Per germline, CDR1 SGHTA and CDR2 FQGNSA. There are 13 residues in the CDR3. Here the CDR3 DNA reads TGTGCCAGCAGCTTAGGAAGGGGGCAGCCCCAGCATTTT. This codes for CASSLGRGQPQHF.

This clone came up once. This rearrangement joins TRBV29-1 to TRBJ1-1; 7 bases fit TRBD1. The V gene end was trimmed by 6 bases and the J gene end by 0 bases; junction bases not matched to a gene: 1. Germline loops: CDR1 SQVTM, CDR2 ANQGSEA. The CDR3 is 12 amino acids. CDR3 nucleotides: TGCAGCGTGGGACAGCTGAACACTGAAGCTTTCTTT. Encoded protein: CSVGQLNTEAFF.

V usage is TRBV19 and J usage is TRBJ2-1; 8 nucleotides align to TRBD2. The CDR3 length is 15 residues. The V and J ends lost 3 bases and 8 bases, in that order; junction bases with no gene match: 9. Germline V gene sequence: CDR1 LNHDA, CDR2 SQIVND (reference sequence). This CDR3 reads CASSIPREGLDEQFF. The DNA for the CDR3 is TGTGCCAGTAGTATCCCCCGGGAGGGCCTTGATGAGCAGTTCTTC.

This clone was observed a single time. The genes are TRBV3-1 (or the pseudogene TRBV3-2) and TRBJ1-4; 7 bases are shared with TRBD1. Germline V gives CDR1 LGHDT, CDR2 YNNKEL (reference sequence). The CDR3 has 15 amino acids. V gave up 5 bases and J gave up 0 bases; unmatched junction bases: 3. The CDR3 loop is CASSGTAATNEKLFF. CDR3 DNA: TGTGCCAGCAGCGGGACAGCTGCAACTAATGAAAAACTGTTTTTT.

The CDR3 nucleotides are TGTGCCAGCACCAAAGGGAGGATCCTGGAGGCGCGGTCCTACAATGAGCAGTTCTTC. Translation gives CASTKGRILEARSYNEQFF. The gene calls are TRBV11-2 and TRBJ2-1; D perhaps matches TRBD2 (6 bases). The CDR3 has 19 amino acids. Germline CDR1 SGHAT, CDR2 FQNNGV. Deletions cut 7 bases from V and 1 base from J, with 26 bases between.

The chain links TRBV27 to TRBJ1-3; TRBD1 is a possible D gene (5 bases). In germline, CDR1 is MNHEY, CDR2 SMNVEV (reference sequence). Trimming pared 5 bases from V and 3 bases from J, leaving 8 bases between. This CDR3 comprises 13 residues. CDR3: CASSERGGNTIYF. The CDR3 nucleotides read TGTGCCAGCAGTGAAAGGGGTGGAAACACCATATATTTT.

This chain uses TRBV28 with TRBJ2-2; D unclear. In germline, CDR1 is MDHEN, CDR2 SYDVKM. V lost 11 bases to trimming and J lost 6 bases, with 7 bases between them. The CDR3 consists of 10 residues. CDR3 in amino acids: CAQHPGELFF. The CDR3 region has the DNA TGTGCCCAGCACCCCGGGGAGCTGTTTTTT.

J is TRBJ2-3 and V is TRBV7-9, with TRBD2 identical over 7 bases. The germline V gene has CDR1 SEHNR and CDR2 FQNEAQ (reference sequence). The J segment lost 4 bases and the V segment lost 6 bases, leaving 16 bases of the junction unmatched. There are 17 residues in the CDR3. CDR3 loop: CASRFRLARKRSDTQYF. CDR3 nucleotide sequence: TGTGCCAGCAGGTTCCGACTAGCTCGTAAACGGTCAGATACGCAGTATTTT.